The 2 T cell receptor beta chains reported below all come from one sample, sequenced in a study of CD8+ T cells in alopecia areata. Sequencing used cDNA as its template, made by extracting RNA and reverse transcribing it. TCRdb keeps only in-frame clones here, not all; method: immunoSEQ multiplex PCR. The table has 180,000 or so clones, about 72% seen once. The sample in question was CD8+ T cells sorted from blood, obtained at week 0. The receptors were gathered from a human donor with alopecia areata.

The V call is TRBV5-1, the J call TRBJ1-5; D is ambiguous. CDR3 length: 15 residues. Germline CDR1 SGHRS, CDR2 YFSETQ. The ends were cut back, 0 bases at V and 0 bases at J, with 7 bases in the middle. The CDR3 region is CASSLGPYSNQPQHF. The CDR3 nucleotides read TGCGCCAGCAGCTTGGGGCCGTATAGCAATCAGCCCCAGCATTTT.

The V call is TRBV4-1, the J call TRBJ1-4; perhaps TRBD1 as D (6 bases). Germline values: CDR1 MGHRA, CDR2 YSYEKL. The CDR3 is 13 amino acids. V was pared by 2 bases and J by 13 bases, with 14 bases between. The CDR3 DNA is TGCGCCAGCAGCCAAAGACAGGCCGGGGGACTGTTTTTT. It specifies CASSQRQAGGLFF.